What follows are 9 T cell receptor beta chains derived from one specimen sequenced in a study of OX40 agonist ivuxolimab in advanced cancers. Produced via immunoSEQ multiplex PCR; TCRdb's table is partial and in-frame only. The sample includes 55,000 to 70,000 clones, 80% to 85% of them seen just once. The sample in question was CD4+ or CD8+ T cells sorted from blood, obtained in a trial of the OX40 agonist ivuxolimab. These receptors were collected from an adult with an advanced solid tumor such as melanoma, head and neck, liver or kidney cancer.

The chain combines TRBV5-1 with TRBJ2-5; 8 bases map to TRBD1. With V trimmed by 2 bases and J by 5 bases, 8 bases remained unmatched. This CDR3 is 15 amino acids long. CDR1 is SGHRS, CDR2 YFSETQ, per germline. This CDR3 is CASSFQGASGETQYF. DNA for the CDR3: TGCGCCAGCAGCTTCCAGGGGGCAAGTGGCGAGACCCAGTACTTC.

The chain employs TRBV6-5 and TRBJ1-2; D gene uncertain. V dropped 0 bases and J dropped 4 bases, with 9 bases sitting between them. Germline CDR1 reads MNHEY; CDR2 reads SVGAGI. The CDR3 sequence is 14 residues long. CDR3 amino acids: CASSYSLASYGYTF. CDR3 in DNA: TGTGCCAGCAGTTACTCCCTGGCATCCTATGGCTACACCTTC.

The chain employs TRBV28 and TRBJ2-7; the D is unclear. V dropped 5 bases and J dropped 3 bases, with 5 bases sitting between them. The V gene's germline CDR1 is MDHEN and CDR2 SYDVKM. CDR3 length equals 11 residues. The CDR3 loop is CASSELYEQYF. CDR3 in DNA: TGTGCCAGCAGTGAACTCTACGAGCAGTACTTC.

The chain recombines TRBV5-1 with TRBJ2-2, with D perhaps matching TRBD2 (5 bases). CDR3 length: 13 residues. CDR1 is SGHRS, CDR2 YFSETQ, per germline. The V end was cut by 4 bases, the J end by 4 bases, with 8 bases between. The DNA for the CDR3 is TGCGCCAGCAGCCCGAGGGTCACCGGGGAGCTGTTTTTT. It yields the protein CASSPRVTGELFF. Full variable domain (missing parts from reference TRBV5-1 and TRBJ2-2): KAGVTQTPRYLIKTRGQQVTLSCSPISGHRSVSWYQQTPGQGLQFLFEYFSETQRNKGNFPGRFSGRQFSNSRSEMNVSTLELGDSALYLCASSPRVTGELFFGEGSRLTVL.

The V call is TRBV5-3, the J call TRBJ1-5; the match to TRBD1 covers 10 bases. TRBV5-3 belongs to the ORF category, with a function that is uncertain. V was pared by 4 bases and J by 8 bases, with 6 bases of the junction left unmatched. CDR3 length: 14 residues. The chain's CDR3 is CARSRDRGKKPQHF. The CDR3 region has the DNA TGTGCCAGAAGCAGGGACAGGGGTAAAAAGCCCCAGCATTTT.

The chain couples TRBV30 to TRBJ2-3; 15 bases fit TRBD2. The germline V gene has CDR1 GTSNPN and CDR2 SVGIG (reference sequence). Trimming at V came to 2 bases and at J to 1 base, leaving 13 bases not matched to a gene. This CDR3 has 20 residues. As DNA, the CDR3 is TGTGCCTGGAGTCACGGACGGTTTGGACTAGCGGGGGGGCGCACAGATACGCAGTATTTT. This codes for CAWSHGRFGLAGGRTDTQYF.

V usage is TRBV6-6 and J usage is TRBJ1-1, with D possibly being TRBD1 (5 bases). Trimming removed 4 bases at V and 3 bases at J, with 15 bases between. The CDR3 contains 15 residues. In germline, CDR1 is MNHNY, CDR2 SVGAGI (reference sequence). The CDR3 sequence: CASSSYQGEDTEAFF. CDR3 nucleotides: TGTGCCAGCAGTTCTTATCAGGGTGAGGACACTGAAGCTTTCTTT.

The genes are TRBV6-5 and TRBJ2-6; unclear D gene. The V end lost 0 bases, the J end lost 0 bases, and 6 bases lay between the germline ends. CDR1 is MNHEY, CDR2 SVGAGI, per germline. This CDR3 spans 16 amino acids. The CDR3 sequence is CASSYSGISGANVLTF. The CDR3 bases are TGTGCCAGCAGTTACTCGGGAATCTCTGGGGCCAACGTCCTGACTTTC.

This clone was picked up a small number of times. In DNA form, the CDR3 reads TGTGCCAGTAGTCCTTGGGACGGGAATCAGCCCCAGCATTTT. This codes for CASSPWDGNQPQHF. V usage is TRBV19 and J usage is TRBJ1-5; possible D gene TRBD1, 5 bases. Between the trimmed V and J ends, which lost 5 bases and 4 bases, there was a span of 12 bases. Per the germline V gene, CDR1 is LNHDA and CDR2 is SQIVND (reference sequence). The CDR3 sequence is 14 residues long.